These 20 T cell receptor beta chains share one sample of origin, sequenced in a study of patients and donors after allogeneic stem cell transplantation. TCRdb reprocessed the RT-PCR reads with MiXCR, giving one entry per CDR3 protein. The table shows fewer than 500,000 distinct CDR3 sequences, with 16% occurring only once. Sequenced: blood, either unsorted or a sorted T cell fraction (not recorded which). These receptors were taken from a human donor who was either an allogeneic HSCT recipient or a stem cell or donor lymphocyte infusion donor (not recorded which). It is not recorded whose cells these are; they may come from a transplant donor.

This clonotype was detected many times. The V and J genes are TRBV20-1 and TRBJ1-5; D might be TRBD1 (5 bases). Germline V gives CDR1 DFQATT, CDR2 SNEGSKA (reference sequence). V dropped 1 base and J dropped 1 base, with 11 bases sitting between them. The CDR3 loop spans 15 amino acids. CDR3 sequence (DNA): TGCAGTGCTAGAGCAGGGTTGTCGAGCAATCAGCCCCAGCATTTT. Translation gives CSARAGLSSNQPQHF.

The chain links TRBV20-1 to TRBJ1-3; D gene uncertain. Germline values: CDR1 DFQATT, CDR2 SNEGSKA (reference sequence). The CDR3 extends over 14 amino acids. V dropped 2 bases and J dropped 2 bases, with 10 bases sitting between them. CDR3 protein: CSARSAEPGNTIYF. Here the CDR3 DNA reads TGCAGTGCTAGAAGCGCCGAGCCTGGAAACACCATATATTTT.

This clonotype showed up just a few times. This chain connects TRBV15 to TRBJ1-1; D not certain. The V gene's germline CDR1 is LNHNV and CDR2 YYDKDF (reference sequence). There are 12 residues in the CDR3. V lost 3 bases, J lost 6 bases, and 8 bases lay in between. For the CDR3, the DNA is TGTGCCACCAGCAGTGGTTGGGCTGAAGCTTTCTTT. The encoded protein is CATSSGWAEAFF.

The table lists this clonotype with a few counts. The chain has TRBV7-8 and TRBJ2-7, with D perhaps TRBD1 (6 bases). The germline CDR1 and CDR2 sequences are SGHVS and FQNEAQ. The CDR3 is 14 residues long. Trimming removed 4 bases from V and 6 bases from J, with 16 bases in between. The CDR3 spells CASSSRQAGIEQYF. The CDR3 region has the DNA TGTGCCAGCAGCTCCCGACAGGCGGGCATCGAGCAGTACTTC. The full variable domain, rest sourced from reference TRBV7-8 and TRBJ2-7, is GAGVSQSPRYKVAKRGQDVALRCDPISGHVSLFWYQQALGQGPEFLTYFQNEAQLDKSGLPSDRFFAERPEGSVSTLKIQRTQQEDSAVYLCASSSRQAGIEQYFGPGTRLTVT.

This clonotype has a handful of counts. The chain has TRBV7-8 and TRBJ2-1; D perhaps matches TRBD1 (5 bases). Germline lookup yields CDR1 SGHVS and CDR2 FQNEAQ. The CDR3 is made up of 16 amino acids. Between the trimmed V and J ends, which lost 5 bases and 0 bases, there was a span of 14 bases. CDR3 protein: CASSRRSQGSYNEQFF. The CDR3 DNA follows: TGTGCCAGCAGCCGGCGCAGTCAGGGCTCCTACAATGAGCAGTTCTTC. Filled out from reference TRBV7-8 and TRBJ2-1, the complete variable domain reads GAGVSQSPRYKVAKRGQDVALRCDPISGHVSLFWYQQALGQGPEFLTYFQNEAQLDKSGLPSDRFFAERPEGSVSTLKIQRTQQEDSAVYLCASSRRSQGSYNEQFFGPGTRLTVL.

By proportion, this clonotype is medium-sized. The chain is built from TRBV5-1 and TRBJ2-3, with D tentatively TRBD2 (6 bases). CDR3 length: 14 residues. Germline CDR1 reads SGHRS; CDR2 reads YFSETQ. V lost 2 bases and J 2 bases, leaving 9 bases between the germline ends. The CDR3 DNA sequence: TGCGCCAGCAGCTTAGCGGGCCTCACAGATACGCAGTATTTT. Its translation: CASSLAGLTDTQYF.

This clonotype occurred many times. CDR3 sequence: CASSLEGFYGYTF. The CDR3, as DNA: TGTGCCAGCAGCTTAGAAGGGTTCTATGGCTACACCTTC. The chain employs TRBV7-9 and TRBJ1-2; D ambiguous. Deletions cut 1 base from V and 4 bases from J, with 7 bases between. Germline-derived CDR1 and CDR2 are SEHNR and FQNEAQ (reference sequence). The CDR3 totals 13 residues.

This clonotype was seen repeatedly, ten times or more. J is TRBJ2-7 and V is TRBV5-6; 7 bases fit TRBD2. This CDR3 region has 13 residues. J was trimmed by 9 bases and V by 4 bases; bases with no gene match: 10. Looked up from germline, CDR1 is SGHDT and CDR2 is YYEEEE. The CDR3 here is CASSLVRTSSQYF. CDR3 nucleotides: TGTGCCAGCAGCCTCGTTCGGACTAGTTCGCAGTACTTC.

This clonotype was seen a few times. The genes are TRBV5-6 and TRBJ2-2; 8 bases fit TRBD1. The CDR3 consists of 16 residues. Germline V gene data show CDR1 as SGHDT and CDR2 as YYEEEE. V shed 2 bases and J 4 bases; nucleotides not matched to a gene: 7. This CDR3 is CASSFLTGASTGELFF. DNA of the CDR3: TGTGCCAGCAGCTTCCTGACAGGGGCGAGCACCGGGGAGCTGTTTTTT.

In its sample, this clonotype was seen many times. The gene calls are TRBV10-3 and TRBJ2-7, with 7 bases lining up with TRBD1. The CDR3 extends over 14 amino acids. V was pared by 3 bases and J by 0 bases, with 2 bases of the junction left unmatched. Germline CDR1 and CDR2: ENHRY and SYGVKD. The CDR3 loop reads CAISEQGSSYEQYF. CDR3 DNA: TGTGCCATCAGTGAACAGGGGAGCTCCTACGAGCAGTACTTC.

This clonotype has ten or more counts. This chain joins TRBV20-1 and TRBJ1-3; no reliable D call. This CDR3 has 17 residues. Germline values: CDR1 DFQATT, CDR2 SNEGSKA (reference sequence). Trimming removed 0 bases at V and 3 bases at J, with 18 bases between. The CDR3 coding sequence is TGCAGTGCTAGAGATAGTAAAATGGGTTCAGATGGAAACACCATATATTTT. Protein product: CSARDSKMGSDGNTIYF.

This chain links TRBV12-3 or TRBV12-4 with TRBJ2-7, with 9 positions matching TRBD2. The CDR3 covers 11 residues. Losses at the gene ends were 10 bases for V and 4 bases for J; bases not matched to a gene: 2. The CDR3 reads CATSGGYEQYF. DNA for the CDR3: TGTGCCACCAGCGGGGGGTACGAGCAGTACTTC.

This clonotype was counted a few times. The gene calls are TRBV7-8 and TRBJ2-7; 8 bases match TRBD1. The CDR3 contains 15 residues. V dropped 6 bases and J dropped 5; count of bases not matched to a gene: 12. Germline V CDR1 and CDR2: SGHVS, FQNEAQ. The CDR3 nucleotides are TGTGCCAGCAGGCGTATTACTGCAGGGGGCCACGAGCAGTACTTC. It translates to CASRRITAGGHEQYF.

This clonotype was recorded a few times. This sequence joins TRBV6-2 or TRBV6-3 and TRBJ1-1, with D maybe TRBD1 (6 bases). This CDR3 has 15 amino acids. Germline assignment: CDR1 MNHEY and CDR2 SVGEGT. V lost 0 bases to trimming and J lost 1 base, with 9 bases between them. This chain's CDR3 is CASSYSDRRNTEAFF. CDR3 bases: TGTGCCAGCAGTTACTCTGACAGGAGGAACACTGAAGCTTTCTTT.

The chain carries TRBV7-8 and TRBJ2-1; 14 bases match TRBD2. The CDR3 runs to 15 residues. Germline loops: CDR1 SGHVS, CDR2 FQNEAQ. With V trimmed by 1 base and J by 13 bases, 6 bases remained unmatched. Written as DNA, the CDR3 is TGTGCCAGCAGCTTAGTTGCCGGGACTAGCGGGGGTCAGTTCTTC. Translation: CASSLVAGTSGGQFF. The full variable domain, its missing parts supplied by reference TRBV7-8 and TRBJ2-1, is GAGVSQSPRYKVAKRGQDVALRCDPISGHVSLFWYQQALGQGPEFLTYFQNEAQLDKSGLPSDRFFAERPEGSVSTLKIQRTQQEDSAVYLCASSLVAGTSGGQFFGPGTRLTVL.

The chain joins TRBV20-1 to TRBJ2-2; 9 nucleotides align to TRBD2. Germline loops: CDR1 DFQATT, CDR2 SNEGSKA (reference sequence). CDR3 size: 14 residues. Trimming at V came to 1 base and at J to 8 bases, leaving 5 bases not matched to a gene. For the CDR3, the DNA is TGCAGTGCTAGAGCTGGACTAGCGTCAGGGGAGCTGTTTTTT. Protein sequence: CSARAGLASGELFF.

This clonotype was detected only a few times. The chain employs TRBV7-3 and TRBJ1-6; a weak D match, TRBD1 (5 bases). The germline gives CDR1 SGHTA, CDR2 FQGTGA. The germline V and J ends were trimmed by 2 bases and 6 bases, with 8 bases remaining between them. The CDR3 is 14 residues long. CDR3 sequence: CASSLLQGNSPLHF. The DNA for the CDR3 is TGTGCCAGCAGCTTACTCCAGGGTAATTCACCCCTCCACTTT.

The rearrangement joins TRBV30 to TRBJ2-5, with 10 bases aligning to TRBD1. The V gene's germline CDR1 is GTSNPN and CDR2 SVGIG (reference sequence). Trimming removed 3 bases from V and 4 bases from J; junction bases left unmatched: 5. CDR3 length: 14 residues. CDR3: CAWRTTGGGETQYF. The CDR3 coding sequence is TGTGCCTGGAGAACGACAGGGGGCGGAGAGACCCAGTACTTC.

This clonotype showed up just a few times. V is TRBV5-1 and J is TRBJ2-2, with a possible D match to TRBD2 (6 bases). Germline lookup yields CDR1 SGHRS and CDR2 YFSETQ. The CDR3 extends over 16 amino acids. With 5 bases removed from V and 5 bases from J, the gap between germline ends came to 19 bases. CDR3: CASRGSGPSRTGELFF. The CDR3 coding sequence is TGCGCCAGCAGGGGTAGCGGACCCTCGAGGACCGGGGAGCTGTTTTTT.

This clonotype has just a few counts. The chain joins TRBV5-5 to TRBJ2-1, with 9 bases fitting TRBD1. The CDR3 is made up of 14 amino acids. Germline trimming cut 3 bases from V and 6 bases from J; bases unmatched to any gene: 4. The germline V gene encodes CDR1 SGHKS and CDR2 YYEKEE (reference sequence). In DNA, the CDR3 is TGTGCCAGCAGCTCCAGACAGGGGGGCAATGAGCAGTTCTTC. Its translation: CASSSRQGGNEQFF.